This is a list of T cell receptor beta chains from one sample in a study of cytomegalovirus exposure and HLA in healthy donors. Libraries were prepared by immunoSEQ multiplex PCR; TCRdb keeps only in-frame clonotypes and omits some of them. This table lists 95,000 to 110,000 clones. The source material was PBMCs. These receptors originate from a middle-aged man in good health and CMV-seronegative. The CDR3 runs from the conserved cysteine through the conserved F or W. A D gene is named only where the DNA matches it firmly.

v_call	j_call	d_call	cdr3_aa	cdr3_nt
TRBV10-3	TRBJ2-1	TRBD2	CAISEELAGVDEQFF	TGTGCCATCAGTGAGGAACTAGCGGGAGTGGATGAGCAGTTCTTC
TRBV28	TRBJ2-7	TRBD1	CASSQTGGTYEQYF	TGTGCCAGCAGCCAGACAGGGGGAACCTACGAGCAGTACTTC
TRBV5-1	TRBJ2-1	-	CASSLDSGEPYNEQFF	TGCGCCAGCAGCTTGGATAGCGGAGAACCCTACAATGAGCAGTTCTTC
TRBV5-1	TRBJ1-2	-	CASSLAGYGYTF	TGCGCCAGCAGCTTGGCAGGGTATGGCTACACCTTC
TRBV5-1	TRBJ2-1	-	CASSSFPGYNEQFF	TGCGCCAGCAGCTCTTTCCCGGGTTACAATGAGCAGTTCTTC
TRBV7-9	TRBJ2-3	-	CASSLYGTSTDTQYF	TGTGCCAGCAGCTTATACGGGACTAGCACAGATACGCAGTATTTT
TRBV21-1	TRBJ1-2	-	CASSLREEAGDGYTF	TGTGCCAGCAGCCTAAGAGAGGAGGCTGGGGATGGCTACACCTTC
TRBV2	TRBJ2-1	-	CASSIDSLSSYNEQFF	TGTGCCAGCAGTATCGACTCCCTGAGCTCCTACAATGAGCAGTTCTTC
TRBV6-1	TRBJ1-2	TRBD1	CASSSGQGPDGYTF	TGTGCCAGCAGTTCCGGACAGGGGCCTGATGGCTACACCTTC
TRBV4-1	TRBJ2-3	TRBD2	CASSHDELAGGTDTQYF	TGCGCCAGCAGCCACGATGAGCTAGCGGGGGGGACAGATACGCAGTATTTT
TRBV9	TRBJ1-6	-	CASSSRTDSYNSPLHF	TGTGCCAGCAGCTCTCGGACTGACTCCTATAATTCACCCCTCCACTTT
TRBV27	TRBJ1-5	TRBD1	CASSLGQVGNQPQHF	TGTGCCAGCAGTTTAGGACAGGTAGGAAATCAGCCCCAGCATTTT
TRBV27	TRBJ2-5	TRBD2	CASSLSSGRQETQYF	TGTGCCAGCAGTTTATCTAGCGGGAGACAAGAGACCCAGTACTTC
TRBV28	TRBJ1-5	-	CASTRPRGQPQHF	TGTGCCAGCACCAGACCCAGGGGTCAGCCCCAGCATTTT
TRBV9	TRBJ1-4	-	CASSVVGGNEKLFF	TGTGCCAGCAGCGTAGTGGGAGGGAATGAAAAACTGTTTTTT
TRBV2	TRBJ2-3	TRBD1	CASSDRSGGWDTQYF	TGTGCCAGCAGTGATAGGTCAGGGGGCTGGGATACGCAGTATTTT
TRBV6-1	TRBJ2-7	-	CASTRVPVHEQYF	TGTGCCAGTACCAGGGTTCCTGTCCACGAGCAGTACTTC